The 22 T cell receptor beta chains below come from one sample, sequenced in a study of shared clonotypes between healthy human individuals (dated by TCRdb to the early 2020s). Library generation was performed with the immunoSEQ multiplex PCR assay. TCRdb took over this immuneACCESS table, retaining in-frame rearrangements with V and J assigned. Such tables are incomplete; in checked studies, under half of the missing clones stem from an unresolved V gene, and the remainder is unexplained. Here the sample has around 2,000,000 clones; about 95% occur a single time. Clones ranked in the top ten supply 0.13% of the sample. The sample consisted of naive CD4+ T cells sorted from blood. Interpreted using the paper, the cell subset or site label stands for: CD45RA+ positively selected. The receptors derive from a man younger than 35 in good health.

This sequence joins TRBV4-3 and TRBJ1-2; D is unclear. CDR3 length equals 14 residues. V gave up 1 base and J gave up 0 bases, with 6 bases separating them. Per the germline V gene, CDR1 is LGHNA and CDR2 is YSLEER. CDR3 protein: CASSQGASNYGYTF. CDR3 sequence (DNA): TGCGCCAGCAGCCAAGGGGCATCTAACTATGGCTACACCTTC.

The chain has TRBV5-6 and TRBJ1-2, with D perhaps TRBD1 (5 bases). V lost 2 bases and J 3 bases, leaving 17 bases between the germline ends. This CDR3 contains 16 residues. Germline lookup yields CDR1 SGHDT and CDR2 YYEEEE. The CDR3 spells CASSFWKGAMYYGYTF. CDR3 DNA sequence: TGTGCCAGCAGCTTTTGGAAAGGGGCGATGTACTATGGCTACACCTTC.

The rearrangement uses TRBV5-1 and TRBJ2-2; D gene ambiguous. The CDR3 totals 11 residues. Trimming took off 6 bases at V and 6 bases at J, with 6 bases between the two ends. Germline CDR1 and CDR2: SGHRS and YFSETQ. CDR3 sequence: CASTEAGELFF. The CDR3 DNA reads TGCGCCAGCACCGAGGCCGGGGAGCTGTTTTTT.

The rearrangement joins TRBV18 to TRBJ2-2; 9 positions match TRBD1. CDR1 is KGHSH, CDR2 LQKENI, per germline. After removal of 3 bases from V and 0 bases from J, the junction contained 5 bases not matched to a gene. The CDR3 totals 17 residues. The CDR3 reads CASSPNRGPTNTGELFF. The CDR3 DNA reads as TGTGCCAGCTCACCTAACAGGGGGCCCACGAACACCGGGGAGCTGTTTTTT.

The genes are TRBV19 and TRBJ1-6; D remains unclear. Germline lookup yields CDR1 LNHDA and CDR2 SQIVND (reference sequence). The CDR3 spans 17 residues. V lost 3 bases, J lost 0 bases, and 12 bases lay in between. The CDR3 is CASSMSAGISYNSPLHF. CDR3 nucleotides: TGTGCCAGTAGTATGAGCGCGGGGATCTCCTATAATTCACCCCTCCACTTT. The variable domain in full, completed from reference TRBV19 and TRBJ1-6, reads DGGITQSPKYLFRKEGQNVTLSCEQNLNHDAMYWYRQDPGQGLRLIYYSQIVNDFQKGDIAEGYSVSREKKESFPLTVTSAQKNPTAFYLCASSMSAGISYNSPLHFGNGTRLTVT.

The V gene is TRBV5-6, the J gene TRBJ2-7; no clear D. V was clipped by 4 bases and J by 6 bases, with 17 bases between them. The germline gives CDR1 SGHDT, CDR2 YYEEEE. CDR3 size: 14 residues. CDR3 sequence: CASSLGFPQSEQYF. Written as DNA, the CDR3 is TGTGCCAGCAGCCTCGGGTTCCCTCAGAGCGAGCAGTACTTC.

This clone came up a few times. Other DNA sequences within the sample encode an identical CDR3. The CDR3 coding sequence is TGTGCCAGCTCACCGAGGACAGGGGAGAACACTGAAGCTTTCTTT. Its translation is CASSPRTGENTEAFF. The J gene is TRBJ1-1, the V gene TRBV18, with 9 bases that match TRBD1. The germline CDR1 and CDR2 sequences are KGHSH and LQKENI. The CDR3 contains 15 residues. V lost 3 bases, J lost 1 base, and 3 bases stayed unmatched.

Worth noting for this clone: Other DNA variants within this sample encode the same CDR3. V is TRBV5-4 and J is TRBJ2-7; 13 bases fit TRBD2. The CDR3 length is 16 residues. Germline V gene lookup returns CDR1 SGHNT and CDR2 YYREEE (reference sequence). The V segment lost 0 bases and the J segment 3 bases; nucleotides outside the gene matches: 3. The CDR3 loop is CASSLGGLAGSYEQYF. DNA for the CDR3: TGTGCCAGCAGCTTGGGGGGACTAGCGGGAAGCTACGAGCAGTACTTC.

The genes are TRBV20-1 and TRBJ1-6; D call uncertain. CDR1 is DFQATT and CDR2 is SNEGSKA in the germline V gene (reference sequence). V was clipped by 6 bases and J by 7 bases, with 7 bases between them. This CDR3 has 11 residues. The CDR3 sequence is CSAEENSPLHF. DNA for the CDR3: TGCAGTGCAGAAGAGAATTCACCCCTCCACTTT.

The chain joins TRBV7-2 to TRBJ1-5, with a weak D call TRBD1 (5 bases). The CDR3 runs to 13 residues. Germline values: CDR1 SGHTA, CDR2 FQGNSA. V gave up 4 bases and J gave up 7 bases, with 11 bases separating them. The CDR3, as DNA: TGTGCCAGCAGCTCTCAGGGAGGACAGCCCCAGCATTTT. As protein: CASSSQGGQPQHF.

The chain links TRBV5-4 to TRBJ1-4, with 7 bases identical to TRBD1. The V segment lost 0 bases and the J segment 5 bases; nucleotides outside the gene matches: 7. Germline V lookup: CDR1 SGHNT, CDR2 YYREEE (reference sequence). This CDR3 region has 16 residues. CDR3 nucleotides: TGTGCCAGCAGCTTGGCCCCCGGGACAGTAAATGAAAAACTGTTTTTT. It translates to CASSLAPGTVNEKLFF.

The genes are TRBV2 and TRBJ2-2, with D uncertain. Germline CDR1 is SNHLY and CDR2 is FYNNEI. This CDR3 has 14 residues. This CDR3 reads CVSKPSPHTGELFF. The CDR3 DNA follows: TGTGTCAGTAAACCGTCTCCCCACACCGGGGAGCTGTTTTTT.

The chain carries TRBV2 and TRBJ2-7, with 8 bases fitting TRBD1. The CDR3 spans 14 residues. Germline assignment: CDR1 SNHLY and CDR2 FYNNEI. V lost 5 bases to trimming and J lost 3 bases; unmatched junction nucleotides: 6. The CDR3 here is CASSRWDRFYEQYF. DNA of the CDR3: TGTGCCAGCAGTCGTTGGGACAGGTTCTACGAGCAGTACTTC.

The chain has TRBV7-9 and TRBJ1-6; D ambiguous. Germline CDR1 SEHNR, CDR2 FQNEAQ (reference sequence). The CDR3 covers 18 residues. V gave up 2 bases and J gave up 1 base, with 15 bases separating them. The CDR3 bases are TGTGCCAGCAGCTTAAGTTCTCTGGAAAGGTCCTATAATTCACCCCTCCACTTT. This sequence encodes CASSLSSLERSYNSPLHF.

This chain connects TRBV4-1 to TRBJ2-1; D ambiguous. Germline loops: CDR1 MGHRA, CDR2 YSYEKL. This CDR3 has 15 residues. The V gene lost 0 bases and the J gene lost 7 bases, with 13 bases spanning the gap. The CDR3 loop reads CASSQDAGQWNEQFF. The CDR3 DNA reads TGCGCCAGCAGCCAAGATGCCGGGCAGTGGAATGAGCAGTTCTTC.

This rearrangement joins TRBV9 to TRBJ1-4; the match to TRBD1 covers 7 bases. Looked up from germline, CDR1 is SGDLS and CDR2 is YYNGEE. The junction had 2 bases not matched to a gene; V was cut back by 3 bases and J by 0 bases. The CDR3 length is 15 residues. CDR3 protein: CASSDRGATNEKLFF. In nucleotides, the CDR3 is TGTGCCAGCAGCGACAGGGGAGCAACTAATGAAAAACTGTTTTTT.

The CDR3 spells CASSLDVAPNTEAFF. For the CDR3, the DNA is TGTGCCAGCAGCTTGGATGTGGCGCCGAACACTGAAGCTTTCTTT. This chain joins TRBV5-6 and TRBJ1-1; no clear D. The germline V gene has CDR1 SGHDT and CDR2 YYEEEE. The CDR3 loop spans 15 amino acids. V lost 0 bases to trimming and J lost 1 base, with 10 bases between them.

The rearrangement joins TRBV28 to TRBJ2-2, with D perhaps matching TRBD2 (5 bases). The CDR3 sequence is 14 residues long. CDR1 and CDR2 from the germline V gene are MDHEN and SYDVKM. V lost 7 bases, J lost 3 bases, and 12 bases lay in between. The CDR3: CASTIGGYTGELFF. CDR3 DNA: TGTGCCAGCACTATAGGAGGTTACACCGGGGAGCTGTTTTTT. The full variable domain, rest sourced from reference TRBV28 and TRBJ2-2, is DVKVTQSSRYLVKRTGEKVFLECVQDMDHENMFWYRQDPGLGLRLIYFSYDVKMKEKGDIPEGYSVSREKKERFSLILESASTNQTSMYLCASTIGGYTGELFFGEGSRLTVL.

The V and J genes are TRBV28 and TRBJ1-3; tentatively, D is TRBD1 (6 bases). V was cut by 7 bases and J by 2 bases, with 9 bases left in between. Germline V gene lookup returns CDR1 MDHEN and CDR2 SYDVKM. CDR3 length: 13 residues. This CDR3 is CASTGQPGNTIYF. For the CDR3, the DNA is TGTGCCAGCACCGGACAGCCTGGAAACACCATATATTTT.

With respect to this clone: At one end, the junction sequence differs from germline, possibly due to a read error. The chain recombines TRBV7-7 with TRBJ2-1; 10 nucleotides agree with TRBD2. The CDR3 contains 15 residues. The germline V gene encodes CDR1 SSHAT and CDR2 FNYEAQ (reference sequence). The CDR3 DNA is TGTGCTAGCAGCTTAAGGCTAGCGGGGGCCGATGAGCAGTTCTTC. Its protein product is CASSLRLAGADEQFF.

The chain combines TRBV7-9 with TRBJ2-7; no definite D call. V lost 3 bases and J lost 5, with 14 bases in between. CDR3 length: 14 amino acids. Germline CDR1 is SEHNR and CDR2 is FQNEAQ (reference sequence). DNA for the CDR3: TGTGCCAGCAGCTTCTCCACAGCCATGGACGAGCAGTACTTC. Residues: CASSFSTAMDEQYF.

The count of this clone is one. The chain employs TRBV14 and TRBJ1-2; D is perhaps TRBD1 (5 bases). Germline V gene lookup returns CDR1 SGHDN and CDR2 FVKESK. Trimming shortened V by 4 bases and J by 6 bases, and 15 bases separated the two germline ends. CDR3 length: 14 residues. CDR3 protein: CASSRTQVGDGYTF. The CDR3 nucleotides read TGTGCCAGCAGCCGTACACAGGTTGGGGATGGCTACACCTTC.